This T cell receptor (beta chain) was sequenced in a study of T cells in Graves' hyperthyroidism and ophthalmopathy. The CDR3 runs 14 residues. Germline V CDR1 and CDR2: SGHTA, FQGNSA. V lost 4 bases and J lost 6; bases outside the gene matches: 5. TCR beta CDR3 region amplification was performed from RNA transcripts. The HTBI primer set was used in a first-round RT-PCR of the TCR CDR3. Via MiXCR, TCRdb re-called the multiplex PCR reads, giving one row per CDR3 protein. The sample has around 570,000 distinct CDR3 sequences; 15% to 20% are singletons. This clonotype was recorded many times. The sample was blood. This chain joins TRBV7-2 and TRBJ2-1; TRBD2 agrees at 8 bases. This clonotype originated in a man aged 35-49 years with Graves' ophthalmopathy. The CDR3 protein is CASSSRLATNEQFF. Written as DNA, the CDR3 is TGTGCCAGCAGCTCCCGACTAGCGACCAATGAGCAGTTCTTC.